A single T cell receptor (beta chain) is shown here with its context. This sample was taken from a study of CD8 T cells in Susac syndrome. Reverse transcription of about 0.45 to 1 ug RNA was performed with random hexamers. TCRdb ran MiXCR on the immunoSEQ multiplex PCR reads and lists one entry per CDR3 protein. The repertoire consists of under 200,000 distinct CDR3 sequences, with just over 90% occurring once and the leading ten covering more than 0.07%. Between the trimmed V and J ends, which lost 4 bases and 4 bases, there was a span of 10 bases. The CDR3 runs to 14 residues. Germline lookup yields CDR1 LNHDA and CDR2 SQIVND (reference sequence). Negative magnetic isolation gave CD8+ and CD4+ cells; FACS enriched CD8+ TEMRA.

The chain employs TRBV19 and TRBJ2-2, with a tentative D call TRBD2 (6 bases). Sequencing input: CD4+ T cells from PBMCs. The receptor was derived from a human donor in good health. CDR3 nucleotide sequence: TGTGCCAGTAGTACTTGGGACTCCACCGGGGAGCTGTTTTTT. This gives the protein CASSTWDSTGELFF.